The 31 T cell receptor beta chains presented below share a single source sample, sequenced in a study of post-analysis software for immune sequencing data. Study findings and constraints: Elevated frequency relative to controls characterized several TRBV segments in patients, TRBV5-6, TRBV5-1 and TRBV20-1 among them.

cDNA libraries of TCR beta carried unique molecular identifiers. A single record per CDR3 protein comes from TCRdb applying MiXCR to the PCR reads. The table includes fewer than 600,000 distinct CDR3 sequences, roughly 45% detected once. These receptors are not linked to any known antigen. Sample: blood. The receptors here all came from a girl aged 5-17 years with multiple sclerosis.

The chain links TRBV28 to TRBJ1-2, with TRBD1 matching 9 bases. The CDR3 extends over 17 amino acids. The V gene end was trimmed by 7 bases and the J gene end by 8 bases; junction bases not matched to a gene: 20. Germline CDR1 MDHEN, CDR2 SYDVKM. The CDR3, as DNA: TGTGCCAGCACTACGACCAGGGACAGGGCCAAGCCGGTAGGCTACACCTTC. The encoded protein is CASTTTRDRAKPVGYTF.

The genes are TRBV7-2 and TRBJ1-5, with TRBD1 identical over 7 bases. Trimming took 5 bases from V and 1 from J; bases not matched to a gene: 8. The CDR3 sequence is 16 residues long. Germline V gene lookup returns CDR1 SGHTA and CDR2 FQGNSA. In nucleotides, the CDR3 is TGTGCCAGCAGCACCCCGGACAGGAAAAGCAATCAGCCCCAGCATTTT. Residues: CASSTPDRKSNQPQHF.

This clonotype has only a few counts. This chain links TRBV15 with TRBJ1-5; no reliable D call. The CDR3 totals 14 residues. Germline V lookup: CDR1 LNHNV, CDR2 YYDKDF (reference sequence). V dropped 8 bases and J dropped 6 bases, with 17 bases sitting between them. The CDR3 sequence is CATAPRGGIQPQHF. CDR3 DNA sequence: TGTGCCACCGCACCCCGGGGAGGGATTCAGCCCCAGCATTTT.

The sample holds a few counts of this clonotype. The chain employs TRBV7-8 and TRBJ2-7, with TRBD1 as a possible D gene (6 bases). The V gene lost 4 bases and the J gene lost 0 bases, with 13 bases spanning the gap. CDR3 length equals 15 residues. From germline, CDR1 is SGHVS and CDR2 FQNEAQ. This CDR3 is CASSWVDRSSYEQYF. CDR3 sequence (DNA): TGTGCCAGCAGCTGGGTTGACAGGAGCTCCTACGAGCAGTACTTC.

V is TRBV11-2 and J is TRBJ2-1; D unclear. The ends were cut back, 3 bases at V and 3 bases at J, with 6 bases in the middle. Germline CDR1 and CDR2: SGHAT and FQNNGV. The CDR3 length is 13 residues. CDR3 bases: TGTGCCAGCAGCTTTGGGAACTACAATGAGCAGTTCTTC. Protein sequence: CASSFGNYNEQFF.

CDR3 protein: CASSPTRTGVVYGYTF. The CDR3 bases are TGTGCCAGCAGTCCTACCAGGACAGGGGTCGTCTATGGCTACACCTTC. The chain links TRBV27 to TRBJ1-2; 9 nucleotides align to TRBD1. V dropped 5 bases and J dropped 4; count of bases not matched to a gene: 11. Germline values: CDR1 MNHEY, CDR2 SMNVEV (reference sequence). This CDR3 has 16 residues.

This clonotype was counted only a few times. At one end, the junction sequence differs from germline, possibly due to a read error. For the CDR3, the DNA is TGTGCTAGCAGCTTACAAGAGGGCACAGATACGCAGTATTTT. Translated: CASSLQEGTDTQYF. The chain combines TRBV7-7 with TRBJ2-3; D call uncertain. This CDR3 is 14 amino acids long. The germline V gene has CDR1 SSHAT and CDR2 FNYEAQ (reference sequence).

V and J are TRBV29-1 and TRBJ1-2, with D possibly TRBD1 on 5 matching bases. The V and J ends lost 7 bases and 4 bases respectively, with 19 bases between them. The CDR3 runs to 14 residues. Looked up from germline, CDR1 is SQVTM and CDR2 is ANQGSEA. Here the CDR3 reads CSGYMKGQGYGYTF. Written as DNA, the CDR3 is TGCAGCGGATACATGAAGGGGCAGGGCTATGGCTACACCTTC.

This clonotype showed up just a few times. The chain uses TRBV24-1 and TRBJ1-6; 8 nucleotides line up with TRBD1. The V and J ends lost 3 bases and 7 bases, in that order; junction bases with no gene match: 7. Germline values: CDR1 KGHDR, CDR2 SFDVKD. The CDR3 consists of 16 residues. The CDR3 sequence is CATSDPLRDRNSPLHF. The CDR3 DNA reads TGTGCCACCAGTGATCCACTCCGGGACAGGAATTCACCCCTCCACTTT.

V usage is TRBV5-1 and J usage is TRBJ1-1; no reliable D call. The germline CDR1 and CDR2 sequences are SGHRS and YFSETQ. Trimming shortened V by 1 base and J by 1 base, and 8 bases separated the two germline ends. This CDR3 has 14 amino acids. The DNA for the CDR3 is TGCGCCAGCAGCTTGAAGGGCCCGAACACTGAAGCTTTCTTT. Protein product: CASSLKGPNTEAFF.

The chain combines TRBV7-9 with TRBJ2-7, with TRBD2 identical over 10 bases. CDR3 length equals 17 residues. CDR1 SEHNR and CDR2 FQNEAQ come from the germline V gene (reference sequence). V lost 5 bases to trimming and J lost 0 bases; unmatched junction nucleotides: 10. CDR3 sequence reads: CASSPPIASGSSYEQYF. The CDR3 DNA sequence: TGTGCCAGCAGCCCACCGATTGCTAGCGGGAGCTCCTACGAGCAGTACTTC.

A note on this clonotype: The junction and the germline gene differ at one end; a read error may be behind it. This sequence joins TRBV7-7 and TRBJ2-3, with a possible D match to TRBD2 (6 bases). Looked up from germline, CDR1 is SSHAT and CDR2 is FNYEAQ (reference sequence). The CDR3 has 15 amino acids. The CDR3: CASSLGGTVTDTQYF. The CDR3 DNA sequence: TGTGCTAGCAGCTTAGGCGGGACCGTCACAGATACGCAGTATTTT.

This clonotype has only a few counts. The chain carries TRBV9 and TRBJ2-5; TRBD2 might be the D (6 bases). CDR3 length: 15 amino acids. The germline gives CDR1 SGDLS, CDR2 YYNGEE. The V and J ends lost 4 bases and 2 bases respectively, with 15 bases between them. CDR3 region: CASSFSWRGQETQYF. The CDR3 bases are TGTGCCAGCAGCTTCTCGTGGCGGGGTCAAGAGACCCAGTACTTC.

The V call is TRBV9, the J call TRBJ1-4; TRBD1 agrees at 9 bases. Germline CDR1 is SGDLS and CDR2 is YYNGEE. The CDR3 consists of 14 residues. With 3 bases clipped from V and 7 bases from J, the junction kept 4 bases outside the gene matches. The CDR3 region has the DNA TGTGCCAGCAGCGGACAGGGGGTAGCTGAAAAACTGTTTTTT. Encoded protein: CASSGQGVAEKLFF.

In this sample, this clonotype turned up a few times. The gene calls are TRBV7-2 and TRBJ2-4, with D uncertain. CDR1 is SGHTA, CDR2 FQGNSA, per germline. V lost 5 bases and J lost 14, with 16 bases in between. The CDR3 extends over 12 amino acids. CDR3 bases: TGTGCCAGCAGCGGGTCCCTTATGGTGAAGTACTTC. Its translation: CASSGSLMVKYF. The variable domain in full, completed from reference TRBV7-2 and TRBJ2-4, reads GAGVSQSPSNKVTEKGKDVELRCDPISGHTALYWYRQSLGQGLEFLIYFQGNSAPDKSGLPSDRFSAERTGGSVSTLTIQRTQQEDSAVYLCASSGSLMVKYFGAGTRLSVL.

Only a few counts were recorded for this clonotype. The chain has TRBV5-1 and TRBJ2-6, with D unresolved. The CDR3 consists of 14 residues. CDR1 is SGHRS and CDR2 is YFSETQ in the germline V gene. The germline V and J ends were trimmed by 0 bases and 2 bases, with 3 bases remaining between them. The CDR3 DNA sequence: TGCGCCAGCAGCTTGGCCCCTGGGGCCAACGTCCTGACTTTC. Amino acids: CASSLAPGANVLTF.

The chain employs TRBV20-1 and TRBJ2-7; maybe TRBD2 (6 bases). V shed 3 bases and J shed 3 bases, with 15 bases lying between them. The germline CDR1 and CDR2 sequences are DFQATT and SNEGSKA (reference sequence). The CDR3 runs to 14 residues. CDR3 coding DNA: TGCAGTGCTAGGGCCCGGGACTCAAGCTACGAGCAGTACTTC. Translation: CSARARDSSYEQYF.

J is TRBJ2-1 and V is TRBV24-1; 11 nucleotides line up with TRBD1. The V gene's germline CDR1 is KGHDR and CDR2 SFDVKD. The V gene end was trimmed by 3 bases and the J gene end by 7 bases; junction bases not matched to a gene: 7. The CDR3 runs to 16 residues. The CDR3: CATSDAGTGGGNEQFF. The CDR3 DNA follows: TGTGCCACCAGTGATGCCGGGACAGGGGGAGGGAATGAGCAGTTCTTC.

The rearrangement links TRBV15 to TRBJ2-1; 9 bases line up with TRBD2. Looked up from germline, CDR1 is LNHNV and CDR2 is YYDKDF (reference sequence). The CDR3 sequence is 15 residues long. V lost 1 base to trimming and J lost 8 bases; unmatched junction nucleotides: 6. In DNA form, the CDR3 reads TGTGCCACCAGCAGAGTTGGTAGCGGGAGTTATGAGCAGTTCTTC. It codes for CATSRVGSGSYEQFF. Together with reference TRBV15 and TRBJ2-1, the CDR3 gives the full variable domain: DAMVIQNPRYQVTQFGKPVTLSCSQTLNHNVMYWYQQKSSQAPKLLFHYYDKDFNNEADTPDNFQSRRPNTSFCFLDIRSPGLGDTAMYLCATSRVGSGSYEQFFGPGTRLTVL.

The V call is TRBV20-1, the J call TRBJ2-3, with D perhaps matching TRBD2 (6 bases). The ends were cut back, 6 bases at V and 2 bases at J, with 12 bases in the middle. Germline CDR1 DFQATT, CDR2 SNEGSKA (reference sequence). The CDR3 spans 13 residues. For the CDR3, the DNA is TGCAGTGCACCGACTAGTCCCACAGATACGCAGTATTTT. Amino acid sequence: CSAPTSPTDTQYF.

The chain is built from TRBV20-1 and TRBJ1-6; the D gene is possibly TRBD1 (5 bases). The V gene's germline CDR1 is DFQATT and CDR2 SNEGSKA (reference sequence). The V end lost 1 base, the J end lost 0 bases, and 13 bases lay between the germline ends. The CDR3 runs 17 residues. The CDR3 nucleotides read TGCAGTGCTAGAGCTGGACACCAGAGCTCCTATAATTCACCCCTCCACTTT. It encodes CSARAGHQSSYNSPLHF.

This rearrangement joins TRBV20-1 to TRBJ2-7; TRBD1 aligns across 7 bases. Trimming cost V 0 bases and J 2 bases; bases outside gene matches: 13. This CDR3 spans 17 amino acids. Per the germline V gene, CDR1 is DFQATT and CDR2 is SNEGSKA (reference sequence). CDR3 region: CSARDSGRRQGPYEQYF. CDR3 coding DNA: TGCAGTGCTAGAGATAGTGGAAGAAGACAGGGTCCCTACGAGCAGTACTTC.

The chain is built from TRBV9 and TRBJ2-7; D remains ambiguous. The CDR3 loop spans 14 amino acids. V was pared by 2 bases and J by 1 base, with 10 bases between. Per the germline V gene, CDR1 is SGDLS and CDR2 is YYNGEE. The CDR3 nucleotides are TGTGCCAGCAGCGTTAACACGGTTTCCTACGAGCAGTACTTC. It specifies CASSVNTVSYEQYF.

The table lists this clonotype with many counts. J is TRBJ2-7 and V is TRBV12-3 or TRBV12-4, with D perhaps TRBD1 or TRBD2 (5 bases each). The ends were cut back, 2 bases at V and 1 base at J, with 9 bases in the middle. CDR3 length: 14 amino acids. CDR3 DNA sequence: TGTGCCAGCAGTTTAAATGGGGGATCCTACGAGCAGTACTTC. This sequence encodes CASSLNGGSYEQYF.

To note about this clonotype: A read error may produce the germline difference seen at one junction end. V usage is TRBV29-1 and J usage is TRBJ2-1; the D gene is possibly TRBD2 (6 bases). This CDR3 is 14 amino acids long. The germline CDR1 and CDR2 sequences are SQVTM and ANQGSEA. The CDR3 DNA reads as TGCAGCGCTGAACGGGGGAGTTGGTACAATGAGCAGTTCTTC. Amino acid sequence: CSAERGSWYNEQFF.

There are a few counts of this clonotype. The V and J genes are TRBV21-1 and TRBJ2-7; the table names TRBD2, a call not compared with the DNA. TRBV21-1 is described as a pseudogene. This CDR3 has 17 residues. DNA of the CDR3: TGTGCCAGCAGCGTGAAACGGGAGCGGAAGGAGGACTACGAGCAGTACTTC. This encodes CASSVKRERKEDYEQYF.

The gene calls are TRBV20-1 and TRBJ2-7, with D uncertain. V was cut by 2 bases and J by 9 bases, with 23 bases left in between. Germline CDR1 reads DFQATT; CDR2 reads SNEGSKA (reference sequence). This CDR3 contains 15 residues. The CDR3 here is CSARSVHEPQEGQYF. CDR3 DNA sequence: TGCAGTGCTAGATCCGTCCATGAGCCACAAGAAGGGCAGTACTTC.

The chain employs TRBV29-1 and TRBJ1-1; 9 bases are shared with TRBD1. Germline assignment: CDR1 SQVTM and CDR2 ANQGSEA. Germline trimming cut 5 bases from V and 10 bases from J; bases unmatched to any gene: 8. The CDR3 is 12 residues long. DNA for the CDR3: TGCAGCGTTCTCCCGGGACAGGGTCTAGCTTTCTTT. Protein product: CSVLPGQGLAFF.

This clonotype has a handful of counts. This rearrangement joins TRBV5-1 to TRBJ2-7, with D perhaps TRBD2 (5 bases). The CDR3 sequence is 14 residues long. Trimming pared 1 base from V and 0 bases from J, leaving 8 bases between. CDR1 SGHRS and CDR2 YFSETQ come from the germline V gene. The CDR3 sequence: CASSLSGNSYEQYF. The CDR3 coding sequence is TGCGCCAGCAGCTTGTCGGGAAACTCCTACGAGCAGTACTTC. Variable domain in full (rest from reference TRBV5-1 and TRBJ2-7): KAGVTQTPRYLIKTRGQQVTLSCSPISGHRSVSWYQQTPGQGLQFLFEYFSETQRNKGNFPGRFSGRQFSNSRSEMNVSTLELGDSALYLCASSLSGNSYEQYFGPGTRLTVT.

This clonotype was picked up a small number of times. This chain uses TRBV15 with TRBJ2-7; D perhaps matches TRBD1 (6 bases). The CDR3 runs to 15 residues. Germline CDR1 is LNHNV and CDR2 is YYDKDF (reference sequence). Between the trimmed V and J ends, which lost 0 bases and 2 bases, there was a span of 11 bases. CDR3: CATSRDAGATYEQYF. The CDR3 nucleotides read TGTGCCACCAGCAGAGATGCAGGGGCCACCTACGAGCAGTACTTC.

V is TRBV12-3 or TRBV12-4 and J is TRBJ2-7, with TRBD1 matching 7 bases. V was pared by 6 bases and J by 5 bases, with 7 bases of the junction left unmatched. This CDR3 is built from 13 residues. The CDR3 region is CASRDRVGDEQYF. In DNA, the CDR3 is TGTGCCAGCAGAGACAGGGTGGGAGACGAGCAGTACTTC.